Shown below are 29 T cell receptor beta chains from a single sample sequenced in a study of shared clonotypes between healthy human individuals. Profiled with immunoSEQ multiplex PCR; TCRdb holds only in-frame clones, not every one. Of some 350,000 clones listed, around 67% are singletons. Sequenced input: memory CD4+ T cells sorted from blood. The subset is: CD45RA-negative fraction. Receptor source: a man under 40 in good health.

The J gene is TRBJ2-1, the V gene TRBV10-1, with a weak D call TRBD1 (5 bases). Germline V CDR1 and CDR2: WNHNN, SYGVQD (reference sequence). The CDR3 consists of 12 residues. The V gene lost 0 bases and the J gene lost 13 bases, with 10 bases spanning the gap. CDR3 nucleotide sequence: TGCGCCAGCAGTGAGTCCAGTGGGGCCCAGTTCTTC. The encoded protein is CASSESSGAQFF.

The chain's CDR3 is CASSVGGFVDEAFF. In nucleotides, the CDR3 is TGTGCCAGCAGCGTAGGAGGCTTTGTTGATGAAGCTTTCTTT. The gene calls are TRBV9 and TRBJ1-1; D is unclear. With 0 bases removed from V and 7 bases from J, the gap between germline ends came to 13 bases. Germline-derived CDR1 and CDR2 are SGDLS and YYNGEE. The CDR3 is 14 amino acids.

For this clone: A much larger clone differs from this one at a single base, so this may be a read error. This rearrangement joins TRBV11-2 to TRBJ2-7; TRBD1 matches at 9 bases. In germline, CDR1 is SGHAT, CDR2 FQNNGV. V was clipped by 6 bases and J by 1 base; unmatched bases: 16. The CDR3 has 18 amino acids. CDR3 sequence: CASRDRGRRTGASYEQYF. CDR3 DNA sequence: TGTGCCAGCAGAGATAGAGGGAGAAGGACAGGGGCGTCCTACGAGCAGTACTTC.

The genes are TRBV18 and TRBJ2-6, with a possible D match to TRBD2 (5 bases). With 3 bases removed from V and 1 base from J, the gap between germline ends came to 7 bases. The length of the CDR3 is 15 residues. CDR1 is KGHSH and CDR2 is LQKENI in the germline V gene. The CDR3 DNA reads as TGTGCCAGCTCACCTTGGGAGTCTGGGGCCAACGTCCTGACTTTC. Translation: CASSPWESGANVLTF.

The chain links TRBV5-1 to TRBJ2-5; the D gene is possibly TRBD1 (6 bases). The V gene lost 4 bases and the J gene lost 5 bases, with 18 bases spanning the gap. Germline-derived CDR1 and CDR2 are SGHRS and YFSETQ. The CDR3 runs 15 residues. CDR3: CASSRLTGMGETQYF. In DNA, the CDR3 is TGCGCCAGCAGCCGCCTGACAGGCATGGGGGAGACCCAGTACTTC.

This chain connects TRBV7-2 to TRBJ2-7, with 8 bases aligning to TRBD2. Germline V CDR1 and CDR2: SGHTA, FQGNSA. The trim removed 5 bases at V and 5 bases at J, leaving 11 bases unmatched. This CDR3 is built from 15 residues. The CDR3 DNA reads as TGTGCCAGCAGCGCCCTCCCCGCGGGAGGTCACGAGCAGTACTTC. Translating it yields CASSALPAGGHEQYF.

V is TRBV7-6 and J is TRBJ2-1; possibly TRBD2 for D (5 bases). Germline CDR1 is SGHVS and CDR2 is FNYEAQ. The CDR3 length is 13 residues. The V gene lost 1 base and the J gene lost 8 bases, with 9 bases spanning the gap. The chain's CDR3 is CASSLGRADEQFF. For the CDR3, the DNA is TGTGCCAGCAGCTTAGGGCGGGCTGATGAGCAGTTCTTC.

The rearrangement uses TRBV7-9 and TRBJ2-2; 7 bases line up with TRBD1. Losses at the gene ends were 5 bases for V and 3 bases for J; bases not matched to a gene: 6. The CDR3 covers 15 residues. Germline lookup yields CDR1 SEHNR and CDR2 FQNEAQ (reference sequence). The CDR3 sequence: CASSLDRADTGELFF. For the CDR3, the DNA is TGTGCCAGCAGCCTTGACAGGGCCGACACCGGGGAGCTGTTTTTT.

This rearrangement joins TRBV6-5 to TRBJ2-1; D gene ambiguous. The V and J ends lost 6 bases and 0 bases respectively, with 9 bases between them. Germline lookup yields CDR1 MNHEY and CDR2 SVGAGI. The CDR3 extends over 14 amino acids. CDR3 nucleotide sequence: TGTGCCAGCAGCCTCGGGCCCTCCTACAATGAGCAGTTCTTC. Protein: CASSLGPSYNEQFF.

There are a few counts of this clone. V and J are TRBV2 and TRBJ2-3, with D hard to call. The ends were cut back, 2 bases at V and 2 bases at J, with 11 bases in the middle. Germline lookup yields CDR1 SNHLY and CDR2 FYNNEI. The CDR3 sequence is 15 residues long. The CDR3 loop reads CASSEQWGNTDTQYF. The CDR3 DNA follows: TGTGCCAGCAGTGAACAGTGGGGTAACACAGATACGCAGTATTTT. Full variable domain (outside the CDR3, taken from reference TRBV2 and TRBJ2-3): EPEVTQTPSHQVTQMGQEVILRCVPISNHLYFYWYRQILGQKVEFLVSFYNNEISEKSEIFDDQFSVERPDGSNFTLKIRSTKLEDSAMYFCASSEQWGNTDTQYFGPGTRLTVL.

This chain joins TRBV18 and TRBJ2-2; 7 nucleotides agree with TRBD1. Germline V gene sequence: CDR1 KGHSH, CDR2 LQKENI. V dropped 4 bases and J dropped 1; count of bases not matched to a gene: 15. There are 19 residues in the CDR3. The CDR3 protein is CASSLLGTVASKNTGELFF. CDR3 nucleotide sequence: TGTGCCAGCTCACTCCTCGGGACAGTGGCAAGCAAGAACACCGGGGAGCTGTTTTTT.

The rearrangement joins TRBV5-1 to TRBJ2-1; 8 nucleotides line up with TRBD2. Germline-derived CDR1 and CDR2 are SGHRS and YFSETQ. V lost 2 bases and J lost 10; bases outside the gene matches: 11. The CDR3 has 15 residues. CDR3 amino acids: CASSLAGDSSSEQFF. The CDR3 DNA is TGCGCCAGCAGCTTAGCGGGAGATTCATCCTCCGAGCAGTTCTTC.

The chain has TRBV19 and TRBJ2-7; D is unclear. Trimming cost V 3 bases and J 1 base, with 10 bases left between them. The CDR3 covers 14 residues. Germline CDR1 reads LNHDA; CDR2 reads SQIVND (reference sequence). CDR3 DNA sequence: TGTGCCAGTAGTATCGGCGGCTTGTCCTACGAGCAGTACTTC. Translated, it gives CASSIGGLSYEQYF.

This clone showed up just a few times. The chain links TRBV27 to TRBJ2-1; 7 bases line up with TRBD1. Germline V lookup: CDR1 MNHEY, CDR2 SMNVEV (reference sequence). CDR3 length equals 15 residues. J gave up 5 bases and V 4 bases, and 8 bases lay outside the gene matches. The CDR3 region has the DNA TGTGCCAGCAGTTCGCGATTCGGGACAGACAATGAGCAGTTCTTC. Amino acid sequence: CASSSRFGTDNEQFF.

The V and J genes are TRBV2 and TRBJ2-7; the D is unclear. V lost 3 bases and J 6 bases, leaving 15 bases between the germline ends. The CDR3 sequence is 14 residues long. The germline CDR1 and CDR2 sequences are SNHLY and FYNNEI. The CDR3 DNA reads as TGTGCCAGCAGTGATCCCGGTTATAAGGTCGAGCAGTACTTC. Protein sequence: CASSDPGYKVEQYF.

This clone has only a few counts. The chain has TRBV14 and TRBJ2-2; unclear D gene. The V end was cut by 0 bases, the J end by 9 bases, with 14 bases between. This CDR3 contains 15 residues. In germline, CDR1 is SGHDN, CDR2 FVKESK. Written as DNA, the CDR3 is TGTGCCAGCAGCCAAGATCCCCGGCCCATTAGGGAGCTGTTTTTT. It translates to CASSQDPRPIRELFF. Drawing the rest from reference TRBV14 and TRBJ2-2, the complete variable domain is EAGVTQFPSHSVIEKGQTVTLRCDPISGHDNLYWYRRVMGKEIKFLLHFVKESKQDESGMPNNRFLAERTGGTYSTLKVQPAELEDSGVYFCASSQDPRPIRELFFGEGSRLTVL.

In its sample, this clone was seen once. V and J are TRBV4-1 and TRBJ1-5; D remains ambiguous. CDR1 and CDR2 from the germline V gene are MGHRA and YSYEKL. The CDR3 is 15 amino acids. V lost 2 bases to trimming and J lost 8 bases, with 16 bases between them. DNA of the CDR3: TGCGCCAGCAGCCAACTATTCTTCGGGCGGGAGCCCCAGCATTTT. Protein sequence: CASSQLFFGREPQHF.

The rearrangement joins TRBV10-1 to TRBJ2-3; maybe TRBD2 (5 bases). CDR1 WNHNN and CDR2 SYGVQD come from the germline V gene (reference sequence). V was cut by 5 bases and J by 2 bases, with 14 bases left in between. The CDR3 contains 15 residues. CDR3 amino acids: CASSRTGFTTDTQYF. The CDR3 nucleotides read TGCGCCAGCAGTCGGACTGGCTTTACCACAGATACGCAGTATTTT.

The chain joins TRBV4-1 to TRBJ2-7; 13 bases fit TRBD2. This CDR3 contains 15 residues. Germline V gives CDR1 MGHRA, CDR2 YSYEKL. Losses at the gene ends were 5 bases for V and 1 base for J; bases not matched to a gene: 2. The chain's CDR3 is CASSGGLAGSYEQYF. As DNA, the CDR3 is TGCGCCAGCAGCGGGGGACTAGCGGGATCCTACGAGCAGTACTTC.

The V and J genes are TRBV19 and TRBJ2-6; perhaps TRBD1 as D (5 bases). The germline gives CDR1 LNHDA, CDR2 SQIVND (reference sequence). Trimming removed 1 base at V and 2 bases at J, with 12 bases between. This CDR3 has 17 residues. In DNA form, the CDR3 reads TGTGCCAGTAGTATAGGTCAGGGTGAGACTGGGGCCAACGTCCTGACTTTC. Protein sequence: CASSIGQGETGANVLTF.

The chain is built from TRBV13 and TRBJ2-7; TRBD1 or TRBD2 may be the D gene (6 bases each). The V end lost 5 bases, the J end lost 7 bases, and 15 bases lay between the germline ends. Germline-derived CDR1 and CDR2 are PRHDT and FYEKMQ (reference sequence). This CDR3 contains 13 residues. CDR3 sequence (DNA): TGTGCCAGCAGCAGGGCCCAAGGGGGGGAGCAGTACTTC. It is translated as CASSRAQGGEQYF.

This sequence joins TRBV19 and TRBJ1-4; perhaps TRBD1 as D (5 bases). Germline loops: CDR1 LNHDA, CDR2 SQIVND (reference sequence). V shed 5 bases and J shed 3 bases, with 13 bases lying between them. The CDR3 has 15 residues. The CDR3 DNA reads TGTGCCAGTAGTGCCCGGCAGGGCCCTAATGAAAAACTGTTTTTT. Amino acids: CASSARQGPNEKLFF.

V and J are TRBV15 and TRBJ2-1; 7 bases are a match to TRBD2. This CDR3 comprises 13 residues. Germline-derived CDR1 and CDR2 are LNHNV and YYDKDF (reference sequence). Trimming removed 5 bases from V and 7 bases from J; junction bases left unmatched: 5. CDR3 protein: CATSPFGGNEQFF. CDR3 in DNA: TGTGCCACCAGCCCCTTCGGGGGGAATGAGCAGTTCTTC.

The genes are TRBV11-2 and TRBJ2-5; unclear D gene. Germline CDR1 reads SGHAT; CDR2 reads FQNNGV. The CDR3 is made up of 13 amino acids. Trimming removed 2 bases at V and 4 bases at J, with 8 bases between. CDR3 sequence reads: CASSLYWGETQYF. DNA of the CDR3: TGTGCCAGCAGCTTATACTGGGGAGAGACCCAGTACTTC. Full variable domain (rest looked up from reference TRBV11-2 and TRBJ2-5): EAGVAQSPRYKIIEKRQSVAFWCNPISGHATLYWYQQILGQGPKLLIQFQNNGVVDDSQLPKDRFSAERLKGVDSTLKIQPAKLEDSAVYLCASSLYWGETQYFGPGTRLLVL.

This rearrangement joins TRBV6-5 to TRBJ1-1; the D gene is possibly TRBD1 (6 bases). The CDR3 length is 15 residues. Germline CDR1 is MNHEY and CDR2 is SVGAGI. V dropped 2 bases and J dropped 0 bases, with 10 bases sitting between them. CDR3 sequence: CASSYRGQLNTEAFF. For the CDR3, the DNA is TGTGCCAGCAGTTACCGCGGACAGCTGAACACTGAAGCTTTCTTT.

This chain joins TRBV7-8 and TRBJ2-7; TRBD1 matches 9 bases. Trimming at V came to 3 bases and at J to 2 bases, leaving 2 bases not matched to a gene. Looked up from germline, CDR1 is SGHVS and CDR2 is FQNEAQ. The length of the CDR3 is 14 residues. CDR3 amino acids: CASSFRDRAYEQYF. The CDR3 coding sequence is TGTGCCAGCAGCTTTCGGGACAGGGCCTACGAGCAGTACTTC.

The chain links TRBV30 to TRBJ1-6; no firm D call. Trimming left V 2 bases short and J 5 bases short, with 10 bases between. The CDR3 is 14 amino acids. Looked up from germline, CDR1 is GTSNPN and CDR2 is SVGIG (reference sequence). The CDR3: CAWSIDGHNSPLHF. The CDR3 region has the DNA TGTGCCTGGAGTATCGACGGGCATAATTCACCCCTCCACTTT.

The V and J genes are TRBV2 and TRBJ2-3; 11 bases match TRBD2. Germline V gives CDR1 SNHLY, CDR2 FYNNEI. This CDR3 has 15 residues. The V and J ends lost 5 bases and 9 bases, in that order; junction bases with no gene match: 10. The CDR3 DNA follows: TGTGCCAGCAGTATACTAGCGGGAGTTGGAATGACGCAGTATTTT. Amino acids: CASSILAGVGMTQYF.

The V gene is TRBV9, the J gene TRBJ1-2, with no clear D. The CDR3 totals 14 residues. CDR1 SGDLS and CDR2 YYNGEE come from the germline V gene. Trimming cost V 4 bases and J 1 base, with 11 bases left between them. DNA of the CDR3: TGTGCCAGCAGCCCCAGCGACGTTAACTATGGCTACACCTTC. It specifies CASSPSDVNYGYTF.